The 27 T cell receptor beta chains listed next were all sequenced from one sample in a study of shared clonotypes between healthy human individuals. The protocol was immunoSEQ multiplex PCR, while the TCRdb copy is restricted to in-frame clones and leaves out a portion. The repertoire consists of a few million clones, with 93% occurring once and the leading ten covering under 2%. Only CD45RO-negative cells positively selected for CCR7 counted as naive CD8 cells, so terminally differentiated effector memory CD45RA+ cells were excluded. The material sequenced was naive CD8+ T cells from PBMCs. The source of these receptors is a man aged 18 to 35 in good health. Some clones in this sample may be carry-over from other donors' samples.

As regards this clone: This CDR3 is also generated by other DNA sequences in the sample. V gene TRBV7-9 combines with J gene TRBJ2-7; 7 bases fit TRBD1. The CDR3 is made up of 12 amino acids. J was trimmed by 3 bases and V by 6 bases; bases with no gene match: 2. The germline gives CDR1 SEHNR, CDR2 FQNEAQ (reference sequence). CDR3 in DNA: TGTGCCAGCAGATCAGGGGGCTACGAGCAGTACTTC. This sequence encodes CASRSGGYEQYF.

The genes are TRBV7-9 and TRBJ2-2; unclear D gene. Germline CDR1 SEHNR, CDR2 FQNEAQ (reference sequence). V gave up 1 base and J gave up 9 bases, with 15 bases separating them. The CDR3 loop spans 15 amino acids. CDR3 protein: CASSLGRGMMWELFF. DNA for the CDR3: TGTGCCAGCAGCTTAGGGAGAGGAATGATGTGGGAGCTGTTTTTT.

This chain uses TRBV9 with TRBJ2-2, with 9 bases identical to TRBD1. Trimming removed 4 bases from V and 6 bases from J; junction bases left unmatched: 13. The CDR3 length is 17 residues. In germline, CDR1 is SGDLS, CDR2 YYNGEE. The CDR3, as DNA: TGTGCCAGCAGCCGACAGGGGGAAATTTTAAAGGCCGGGGAGCTGTTTTTT. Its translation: CASSRQGEILKAGELFF. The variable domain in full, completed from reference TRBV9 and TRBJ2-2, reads DSGVTQTPKHLITATGQRVTLRCSPRSGDLSVYWYQQSLDQGLQFLIQYYNGEERAKGNILERFSAQQFPDLHSELNLSSLELGDSALYFCASSRQGEILKAGELFFGEGSRLTVL.

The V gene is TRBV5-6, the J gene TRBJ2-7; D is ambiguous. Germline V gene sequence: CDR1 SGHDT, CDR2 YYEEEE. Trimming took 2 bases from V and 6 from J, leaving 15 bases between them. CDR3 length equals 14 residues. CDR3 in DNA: TGTGCCAGCAGCTTACTCATCCCAAGTAGCGAGCAGTACTTC. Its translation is CASSLLIPSSEQYF.

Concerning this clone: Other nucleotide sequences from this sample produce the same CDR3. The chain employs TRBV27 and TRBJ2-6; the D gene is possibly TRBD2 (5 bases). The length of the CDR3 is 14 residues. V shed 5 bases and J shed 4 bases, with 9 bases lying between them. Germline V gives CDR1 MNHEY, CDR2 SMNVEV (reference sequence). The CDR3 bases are TGTGCCAGCAGTCTCGGCGGGGGGGCCAACGTCCTGACTTTC. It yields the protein CASSLGGGANVLTF.

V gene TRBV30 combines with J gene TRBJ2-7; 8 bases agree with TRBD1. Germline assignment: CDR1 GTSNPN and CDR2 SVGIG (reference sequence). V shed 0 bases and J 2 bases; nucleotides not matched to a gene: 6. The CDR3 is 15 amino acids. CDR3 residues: CAWSVVLGQAYEQYF. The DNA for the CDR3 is TGTGCCTGGAGTGTAGTTTTGGGACAGGCCTACGAGCAGTACTTC.

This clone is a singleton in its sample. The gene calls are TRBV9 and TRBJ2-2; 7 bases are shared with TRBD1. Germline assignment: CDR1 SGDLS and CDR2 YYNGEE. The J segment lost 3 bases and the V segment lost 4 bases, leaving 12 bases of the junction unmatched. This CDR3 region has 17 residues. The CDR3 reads CASSPRPTTGYTGELFF. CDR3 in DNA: TGTGCCAGCAGCCCCCGACCTACGACAGGGTACACCGGGGAGCTGTTTTTT.

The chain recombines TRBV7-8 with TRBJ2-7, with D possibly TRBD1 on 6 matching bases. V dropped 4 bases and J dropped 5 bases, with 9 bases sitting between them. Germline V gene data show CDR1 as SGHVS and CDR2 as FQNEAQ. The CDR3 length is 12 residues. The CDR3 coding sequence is TGTGCCAGCAGCTATCGGACAGACGAGCAGTACTTC. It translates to CASSYRTDEQYF.

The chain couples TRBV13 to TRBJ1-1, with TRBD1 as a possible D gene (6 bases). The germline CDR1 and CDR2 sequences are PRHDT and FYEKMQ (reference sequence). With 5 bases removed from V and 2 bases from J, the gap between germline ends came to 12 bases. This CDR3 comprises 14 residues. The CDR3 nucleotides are TGTGCCAGCAGCCCCACGGACAGAAACACTGAAGCTTTCTTT. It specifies CASSPTDRNTEAFF.

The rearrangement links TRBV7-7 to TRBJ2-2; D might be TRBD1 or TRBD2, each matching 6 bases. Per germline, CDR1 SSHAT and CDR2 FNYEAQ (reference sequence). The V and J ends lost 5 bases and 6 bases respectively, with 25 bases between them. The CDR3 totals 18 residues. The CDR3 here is CASSRLRDTRGPAGELFF. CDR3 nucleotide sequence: TGTGCCAGCAGCCGATTGCGGGACACAAGAGGTCCGGCCGGGGAGCTGTTTTTT. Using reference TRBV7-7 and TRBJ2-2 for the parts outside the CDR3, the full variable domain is GAGVSQSPRYKVTKRGQDVTLRCDPISSHATLYWYQQALGQGPEFLTYFNYEAQPDKSGLPSDRFSAERPEGSISTLTIQRTEQRDSAMYRCASSRLRDTRGPAGELFFGEGSRLTVL.

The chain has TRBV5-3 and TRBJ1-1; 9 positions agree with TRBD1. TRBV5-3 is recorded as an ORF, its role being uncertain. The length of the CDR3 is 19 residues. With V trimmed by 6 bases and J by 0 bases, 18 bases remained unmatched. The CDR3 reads CARTTPLGTGMEVNTEAFF. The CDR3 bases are TGTGCCAGAACCACCCCCCTCGGGACAGGGATGGAGGTGAACACTGAAGCTTTCTTT.

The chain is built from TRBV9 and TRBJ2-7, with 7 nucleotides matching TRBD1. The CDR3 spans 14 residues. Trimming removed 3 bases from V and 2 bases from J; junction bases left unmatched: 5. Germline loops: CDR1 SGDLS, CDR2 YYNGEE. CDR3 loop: CASSGGTATYEQYF. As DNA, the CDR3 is TGTGCCAGCAGCGGGGGGACAGCAACCTACGAGCAGTACTTC.

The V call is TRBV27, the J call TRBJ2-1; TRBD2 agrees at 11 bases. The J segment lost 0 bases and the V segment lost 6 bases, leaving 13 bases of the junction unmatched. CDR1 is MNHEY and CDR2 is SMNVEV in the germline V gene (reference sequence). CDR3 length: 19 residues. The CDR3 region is CASSDTGTSGSYSYNEQFF. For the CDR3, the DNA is TGTGCCAGCAGCGATACCGGGACTAGCGGCTCTTACTCCTACAATGAGCAGTTCTTC.

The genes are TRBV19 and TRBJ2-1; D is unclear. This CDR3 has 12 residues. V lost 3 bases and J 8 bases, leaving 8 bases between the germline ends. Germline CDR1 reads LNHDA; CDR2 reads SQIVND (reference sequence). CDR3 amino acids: CASSIRWDEQFF. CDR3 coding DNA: TGTGCCAGTAGTATTCGGTGGGATGAGCAGTTCTTC.

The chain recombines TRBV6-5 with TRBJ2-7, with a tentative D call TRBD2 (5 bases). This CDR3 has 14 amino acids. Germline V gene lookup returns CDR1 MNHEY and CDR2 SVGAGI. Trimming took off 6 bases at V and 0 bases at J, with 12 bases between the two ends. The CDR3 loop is CASSWTQSSYEQYF. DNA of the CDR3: TGTGCCAGCAGCTGGACTCAGAGCTCCTACGAGCAGTACTTC.

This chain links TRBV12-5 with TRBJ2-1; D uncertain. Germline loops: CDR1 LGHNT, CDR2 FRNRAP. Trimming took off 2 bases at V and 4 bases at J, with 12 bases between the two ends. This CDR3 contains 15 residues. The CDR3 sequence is CASGLPGSTYNEQFF. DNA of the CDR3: TGTGCTAGTGGTTTGCCGGGTAGTACTTACAATGAGCAGTTCTTC.

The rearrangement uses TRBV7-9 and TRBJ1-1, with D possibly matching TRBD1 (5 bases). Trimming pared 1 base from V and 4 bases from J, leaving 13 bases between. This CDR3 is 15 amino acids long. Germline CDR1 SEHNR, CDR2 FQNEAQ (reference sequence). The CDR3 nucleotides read TGTGCCAGCAGCTTAGGTGTGGGACTTGCCACTGAAGCTTTCTTT. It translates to CASSLGVGLATEAFF.

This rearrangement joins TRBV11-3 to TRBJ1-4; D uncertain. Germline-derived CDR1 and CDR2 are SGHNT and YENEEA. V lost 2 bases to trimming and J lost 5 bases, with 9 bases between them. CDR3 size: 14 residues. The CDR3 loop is CASSLRGDNEKLFF. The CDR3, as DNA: TGTGCCAGCAGCTTACGGGGAGACAATGAAAAACTGTTTTTT. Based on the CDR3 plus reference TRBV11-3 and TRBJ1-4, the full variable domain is EAGVVQSPRYKIIEKKQPVAFWCNPISGHNTLYWYLQNLGQGPELLIRYENEEAVDDSQLPKDRFSAERLKGVDSTLKIQPAELGDSAVYLCASSLRGDNEKLFFGSGTQLSVL.

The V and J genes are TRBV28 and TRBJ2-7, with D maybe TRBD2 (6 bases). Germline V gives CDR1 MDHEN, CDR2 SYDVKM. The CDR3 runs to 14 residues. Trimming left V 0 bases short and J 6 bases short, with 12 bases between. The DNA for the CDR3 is TGTGCCAGCAGTTTATGGACGGGAGTAACCGAGCAGTACTTC. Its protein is CASSLWTGVTEQYF.

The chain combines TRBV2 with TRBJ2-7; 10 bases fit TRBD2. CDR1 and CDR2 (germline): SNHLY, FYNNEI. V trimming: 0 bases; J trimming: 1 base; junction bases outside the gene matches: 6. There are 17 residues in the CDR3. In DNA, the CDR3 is TGTGCCAGCAGTGAAGCCTTGACTAGCGGGCCTTCCTACGAGCAGTACTTC. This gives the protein CASSEALTSGPSYEQYF.

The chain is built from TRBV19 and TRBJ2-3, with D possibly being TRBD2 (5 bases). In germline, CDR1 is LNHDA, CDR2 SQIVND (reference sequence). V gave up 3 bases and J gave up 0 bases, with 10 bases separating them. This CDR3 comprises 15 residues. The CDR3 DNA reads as TGTGCCAGTAGTATCGGGCCGGGGAGCACAGATACGCAGTATTTT. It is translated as CASSIGPGSTDTQYF. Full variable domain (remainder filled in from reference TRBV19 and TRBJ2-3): DGGITQSPKYLFRKEGQNVTLSCEQNLNHDAMYWYRQDPGQGLRLIYYSQIVNDFQKGDIAEGYSVSREKKESFPLTVTSAQKNPTAFYLCASSIGPGSTDTQYFGPGTRLTVL.

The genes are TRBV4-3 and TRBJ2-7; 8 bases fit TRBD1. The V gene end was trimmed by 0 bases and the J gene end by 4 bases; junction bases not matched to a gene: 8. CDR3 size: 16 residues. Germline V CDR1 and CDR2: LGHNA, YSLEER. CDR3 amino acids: CASSQEETGGSYEQYF. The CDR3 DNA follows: TGCGCCAGCAGCCAAGAGGAAACAGGGGGTTCTTACGAGCAGTACTTC.

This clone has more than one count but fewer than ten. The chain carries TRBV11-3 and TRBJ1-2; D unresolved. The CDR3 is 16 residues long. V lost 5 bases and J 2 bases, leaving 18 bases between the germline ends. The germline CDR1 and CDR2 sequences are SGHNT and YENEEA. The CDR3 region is CASSRAIVGDNYGYTF. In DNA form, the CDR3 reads TGTGCCAGCAGCCGCGCTATTGTAGGCGACAACTATGGCTACACCTTC. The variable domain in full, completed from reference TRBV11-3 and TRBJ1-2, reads EAGVVQSPRYKIIEKKQPVAFWCNPISGHNTLYWYLQNLGQGPELLIRYENEEAVDDSQLPKDRFSAERLKGVDSTLKIQPAELGDSAVYLCASSRAIVGDNYGYTFGSGTRLTVV.

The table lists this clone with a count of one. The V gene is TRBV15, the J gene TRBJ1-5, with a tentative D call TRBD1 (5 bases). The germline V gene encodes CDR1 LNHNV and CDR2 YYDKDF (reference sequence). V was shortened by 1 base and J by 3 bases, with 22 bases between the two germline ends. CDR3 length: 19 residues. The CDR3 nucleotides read TGTGCCACCAGCAGAGTATTGGGACGAGCGAATCCCTACAATCAGCCCCAGCATTTT. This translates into CATSRVLGRANPYNQPQHF.

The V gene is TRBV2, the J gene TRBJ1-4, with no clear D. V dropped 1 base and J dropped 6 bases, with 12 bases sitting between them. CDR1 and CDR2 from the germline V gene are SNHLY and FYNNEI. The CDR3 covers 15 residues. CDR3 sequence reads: CASSEVGRRDEKLFF. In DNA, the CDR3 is TGTGCCAGCAGTGAAGTAGGACGGCGGGATGAAAAACTGTTTTTT.

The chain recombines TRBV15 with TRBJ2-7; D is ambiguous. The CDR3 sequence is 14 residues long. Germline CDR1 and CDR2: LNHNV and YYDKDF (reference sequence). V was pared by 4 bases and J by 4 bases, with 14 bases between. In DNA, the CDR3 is TGTGCCACCAGCATGGTGCAGAATATTTACGAGCAGTACTTC. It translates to CATSMVQNIYEQYF. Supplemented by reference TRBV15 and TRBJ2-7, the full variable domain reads DAMVIQNPRYQVTQFGKPVTLSCSQTLNHNVMYWYQQKSSQAPKLLFHYYDKDFNNEADTPDNFQSRRPNTSFCFLDIRSPGLGDTAMYLCATSMVQNIYEQYFGPGTRLTVT.

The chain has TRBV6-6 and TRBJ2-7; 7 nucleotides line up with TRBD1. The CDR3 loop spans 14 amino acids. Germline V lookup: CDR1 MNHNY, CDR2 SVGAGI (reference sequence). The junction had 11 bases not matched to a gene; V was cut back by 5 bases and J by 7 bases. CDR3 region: CASSHHIGTEEQYF. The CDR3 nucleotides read TGTGCCAGCAGTCACCATATCGGGACAGAAGAGCAGTACTTC.